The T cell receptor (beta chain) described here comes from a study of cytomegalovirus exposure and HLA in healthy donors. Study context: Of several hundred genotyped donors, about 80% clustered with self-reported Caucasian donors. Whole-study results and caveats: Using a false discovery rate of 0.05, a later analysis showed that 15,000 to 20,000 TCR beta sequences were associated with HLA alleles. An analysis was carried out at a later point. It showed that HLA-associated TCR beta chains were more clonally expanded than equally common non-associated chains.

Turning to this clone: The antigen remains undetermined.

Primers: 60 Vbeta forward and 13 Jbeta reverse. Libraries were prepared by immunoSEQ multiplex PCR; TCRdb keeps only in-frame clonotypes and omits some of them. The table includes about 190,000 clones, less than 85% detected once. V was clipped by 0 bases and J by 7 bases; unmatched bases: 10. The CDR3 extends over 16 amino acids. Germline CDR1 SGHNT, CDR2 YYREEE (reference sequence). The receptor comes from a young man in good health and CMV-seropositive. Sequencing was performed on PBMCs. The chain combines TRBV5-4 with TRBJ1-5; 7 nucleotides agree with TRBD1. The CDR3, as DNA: TGTGCCAGCAGCTTGGCCCCAGACAGGGAAAAGCAGCCCCAGCATTTT. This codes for CASSLAPDREKQPQHF.